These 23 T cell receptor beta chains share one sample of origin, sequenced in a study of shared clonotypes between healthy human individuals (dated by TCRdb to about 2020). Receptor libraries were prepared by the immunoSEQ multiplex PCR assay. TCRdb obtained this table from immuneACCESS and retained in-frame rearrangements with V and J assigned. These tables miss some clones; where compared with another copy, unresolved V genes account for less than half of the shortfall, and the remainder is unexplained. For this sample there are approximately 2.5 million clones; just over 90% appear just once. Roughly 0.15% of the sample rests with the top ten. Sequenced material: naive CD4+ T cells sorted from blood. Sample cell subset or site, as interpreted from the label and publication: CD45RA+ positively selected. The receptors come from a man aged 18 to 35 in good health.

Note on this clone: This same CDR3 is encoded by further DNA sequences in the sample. The DNA for the CDR3 is TGCGCCAGCCAAATGGGCGGGTCGAGCTCTTACGAGCAGTACTTC. Its translation is CASQMGGSSSYEQYF. The V and J genes are TRBV5-1 and TRBJ2-7; the D gene is possibly TRBD2 (5 bases). CDR3 length equals 15 residues. V lost 7 bases to trimming and J lost 4 bases, with 21 bases between them. CDR1 and CDR2 from the germline V gene are SGHRS and YFSETQ.

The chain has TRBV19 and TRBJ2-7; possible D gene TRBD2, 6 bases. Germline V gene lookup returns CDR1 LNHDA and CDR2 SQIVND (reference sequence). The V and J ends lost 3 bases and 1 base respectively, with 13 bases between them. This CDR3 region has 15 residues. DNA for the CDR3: TGTGCCAGTAGTATTGCCGCGGGGACTTCCTACGAGCAGTACTTC. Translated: CASSIAAGTSYEQYF.

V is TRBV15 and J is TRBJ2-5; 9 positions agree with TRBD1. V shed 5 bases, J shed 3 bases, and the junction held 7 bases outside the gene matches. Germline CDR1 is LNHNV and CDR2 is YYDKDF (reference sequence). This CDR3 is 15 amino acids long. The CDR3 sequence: CATSFPGQGKETQYF. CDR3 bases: TGTGCCACCAGCTTCCCGGGACAGGGAAAAGAGACCCAGTACTTC.

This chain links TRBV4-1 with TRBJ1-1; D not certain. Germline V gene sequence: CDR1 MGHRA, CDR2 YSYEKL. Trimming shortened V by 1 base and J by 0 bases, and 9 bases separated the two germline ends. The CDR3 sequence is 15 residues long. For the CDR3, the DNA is TGCGCCAGCAGCCAAGTAAGGACGATGAACACTGAAGCTTTCTTT. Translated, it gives CASSQVRTMNTEAFF.

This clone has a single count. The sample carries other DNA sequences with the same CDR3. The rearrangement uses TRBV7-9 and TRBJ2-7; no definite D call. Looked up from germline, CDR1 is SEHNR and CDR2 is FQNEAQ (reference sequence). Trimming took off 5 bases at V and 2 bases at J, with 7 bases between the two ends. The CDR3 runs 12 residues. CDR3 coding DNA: TGTGCCAGCAGCCTCCAGGCCTACGAGCAGTACTTC. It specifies CASSLQAYEQYF.

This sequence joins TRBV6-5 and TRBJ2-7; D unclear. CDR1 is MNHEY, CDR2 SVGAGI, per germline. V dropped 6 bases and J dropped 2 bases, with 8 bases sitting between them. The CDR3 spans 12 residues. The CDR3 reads CASRRNPYEQYF. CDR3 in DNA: TGTGCCAGCAGGCGGAATCCCTACGAGCAGTACTTC.

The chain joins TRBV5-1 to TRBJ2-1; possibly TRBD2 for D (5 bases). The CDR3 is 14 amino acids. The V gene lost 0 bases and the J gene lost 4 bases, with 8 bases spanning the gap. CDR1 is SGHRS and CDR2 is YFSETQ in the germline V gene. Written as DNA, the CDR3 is TGCGCCAGCAGCTTGGCCCAGCGGTACAATGAGCAGTTCTTC. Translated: CASSLAQRYNEQFF. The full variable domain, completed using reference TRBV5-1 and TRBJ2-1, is KAGVTQTPRYLIKTRGQQVTLSCSPISGHRSVSWYQQTPGQGLQFLFEYFSETQRNKGNFPGRFSGRQFSNSRSEMNVSTLELGDSALYLCASSLAQRYNEQFFGPGTRLTVL.

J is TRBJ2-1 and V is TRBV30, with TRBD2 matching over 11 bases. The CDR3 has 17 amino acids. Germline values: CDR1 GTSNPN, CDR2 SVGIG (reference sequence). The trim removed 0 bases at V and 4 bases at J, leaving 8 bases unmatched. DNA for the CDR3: TGTGCCTGGAGTGTACTACGAACTAGCGGGAGTTACAATGAGCAGTTCTTC. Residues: CAWSVLRTSGSYNEQFF.

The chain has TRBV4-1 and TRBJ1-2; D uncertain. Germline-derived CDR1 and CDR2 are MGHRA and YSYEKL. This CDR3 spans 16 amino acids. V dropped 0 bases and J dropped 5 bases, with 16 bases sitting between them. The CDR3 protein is CASSQDGLKGWYGYTF. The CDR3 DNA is TGCGCCAGCAGCCAAGATGGGTTAAAAGGGTGGTATGGCTACACCTTC.

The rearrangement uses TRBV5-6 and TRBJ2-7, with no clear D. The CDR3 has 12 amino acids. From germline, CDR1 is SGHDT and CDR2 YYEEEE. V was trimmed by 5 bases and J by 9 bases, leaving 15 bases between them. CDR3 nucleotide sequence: TGTGCCAGCAGTCTGACACCTGAGCGGCAGTACTTC. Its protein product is CASSLTPERQYF.

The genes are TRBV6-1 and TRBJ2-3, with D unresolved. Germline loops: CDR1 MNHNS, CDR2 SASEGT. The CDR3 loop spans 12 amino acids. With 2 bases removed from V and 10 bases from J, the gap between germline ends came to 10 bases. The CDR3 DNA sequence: TGTGCCAGCAGTGAATATGGGGTACCGCAGTATTTT. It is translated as CASSEYGVPQYF.

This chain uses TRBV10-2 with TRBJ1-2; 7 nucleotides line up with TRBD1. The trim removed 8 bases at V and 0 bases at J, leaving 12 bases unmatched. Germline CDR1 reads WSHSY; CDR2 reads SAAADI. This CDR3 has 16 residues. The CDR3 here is CASVGEGAGANYGYTF. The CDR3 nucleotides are TGCGCCAGCGTCGGGGAGGGGGCAGGAGCTAACTATGGCTACACCTTC.

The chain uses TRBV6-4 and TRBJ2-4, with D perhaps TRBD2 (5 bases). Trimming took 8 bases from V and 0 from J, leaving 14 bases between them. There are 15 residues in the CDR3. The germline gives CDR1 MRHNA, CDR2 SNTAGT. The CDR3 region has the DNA TGTGCCAGCTGTGGACGGGGTCTAGCCAAAAACATTCAGTACTTC. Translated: CASCGRGLAKNIQYF.

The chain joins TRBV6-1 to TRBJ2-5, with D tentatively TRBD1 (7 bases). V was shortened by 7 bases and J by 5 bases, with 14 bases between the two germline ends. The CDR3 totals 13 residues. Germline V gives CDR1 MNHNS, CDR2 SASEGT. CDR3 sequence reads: CASNPTGRETQYF. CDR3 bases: TGTGCCAGCAACCCGACAGGGAGGGAGACCCAGTACTTC.

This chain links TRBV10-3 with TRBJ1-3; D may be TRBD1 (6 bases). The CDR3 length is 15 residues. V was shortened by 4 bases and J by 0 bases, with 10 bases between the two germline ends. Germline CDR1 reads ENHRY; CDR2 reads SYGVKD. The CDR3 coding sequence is TGTGCCATCAGTGGGGGGGCCCGCTCTGGAAACACCATATATTTT. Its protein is CAISGGARSGNTIYF.

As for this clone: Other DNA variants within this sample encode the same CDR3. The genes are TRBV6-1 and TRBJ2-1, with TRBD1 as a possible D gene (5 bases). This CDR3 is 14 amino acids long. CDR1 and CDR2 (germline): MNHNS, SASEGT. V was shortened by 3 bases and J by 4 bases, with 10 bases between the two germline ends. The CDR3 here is CASSDRATYNEQFF. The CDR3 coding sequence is TGTGCCAGCAGTGACAGGGCCACTTACAATGAGCAGTTCTTC.

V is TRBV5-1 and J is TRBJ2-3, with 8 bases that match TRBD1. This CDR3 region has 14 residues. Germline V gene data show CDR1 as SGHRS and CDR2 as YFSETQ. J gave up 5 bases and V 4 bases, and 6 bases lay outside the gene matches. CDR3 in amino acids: CASSAGQGGDTQYF. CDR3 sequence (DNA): TGCGCCAGCAGCGCTGGACAGGGCGGAGATACGCAGTATTTT.

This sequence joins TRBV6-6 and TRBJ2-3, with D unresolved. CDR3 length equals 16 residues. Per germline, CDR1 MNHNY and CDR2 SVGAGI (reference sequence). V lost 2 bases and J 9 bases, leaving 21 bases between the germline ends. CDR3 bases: TGTGCCAGCAGTTACGCCGAAAAAATTCTACCACCAACGCAGTATTTT. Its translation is CASSYAEKILPPTQYF.

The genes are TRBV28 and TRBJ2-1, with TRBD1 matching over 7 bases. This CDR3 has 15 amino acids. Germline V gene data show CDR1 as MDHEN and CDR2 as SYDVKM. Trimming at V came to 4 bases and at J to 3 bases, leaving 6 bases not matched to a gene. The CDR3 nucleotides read TGTGCCAGCAGTTGGGTGGACAGGCTCTACAATGAGCAGTTCTTC. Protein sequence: CASSWVDRLYNEQFF.

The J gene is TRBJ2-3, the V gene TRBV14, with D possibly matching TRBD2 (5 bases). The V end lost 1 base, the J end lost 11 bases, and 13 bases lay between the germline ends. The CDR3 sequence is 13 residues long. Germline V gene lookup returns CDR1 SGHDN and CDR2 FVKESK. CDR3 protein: CASSQGLPEGQYF. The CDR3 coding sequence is TGTGCCAGCAGCCAAGGACTCCCCGAGGGGCAGTATTTT.

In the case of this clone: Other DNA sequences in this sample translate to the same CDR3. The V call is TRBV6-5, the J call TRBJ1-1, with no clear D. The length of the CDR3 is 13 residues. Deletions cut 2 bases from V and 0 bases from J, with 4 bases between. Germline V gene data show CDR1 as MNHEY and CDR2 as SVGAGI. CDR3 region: CASSYTLNTEAFF. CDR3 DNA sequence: TGTGCCAGCAGTTACACTCTGAACACTGAAGCTTTCTTT.

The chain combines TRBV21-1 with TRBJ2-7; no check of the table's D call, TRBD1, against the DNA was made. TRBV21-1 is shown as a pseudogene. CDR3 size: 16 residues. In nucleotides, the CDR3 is TGTGCCAGCAGCAATGAAGGGGAACGGTCCTCCTACGAGCAGTACTTC. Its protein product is CASSNEGERSSYEQYF.

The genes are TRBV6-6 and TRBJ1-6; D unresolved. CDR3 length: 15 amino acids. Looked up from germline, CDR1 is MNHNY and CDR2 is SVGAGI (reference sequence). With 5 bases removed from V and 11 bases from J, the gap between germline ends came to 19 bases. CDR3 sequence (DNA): TGTGCCAGCAGTCCCGCCTTAGGGCGTAGTACACCCCTCCACTTT. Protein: CASSPALGRSTPLHF.